This is a list of T cell receptor beta chains from one sample in a study of T cell responses to AZD1222 COVID-19 vaccine. The repertoire was sequenced with immunoSEQ multiplex PCR; TCRdb's copy has only in-frame clones and lacks some. The table has 100,000 to 150,000 clones, about 85% seen once. The sample here was peripheral blood, taken 28 days after the second AZD1222 dose. All receptors derive from an adult who received the AZD1222 COVID-19 vaccine. The CDR3 runs from the conserved cysteine through the conserved F or W. A D gene is named only where the DNA matches it firmly. Rows give clone size only sometimes, using once, few, many, or a class for an expanded clone.

DNA,CDR3,size,D,V,J
TGTGCCAGCAGTGAAGATTTTCCGGGACTAGCGGGGGGGACGTCTCAAGAGACCCAGTACTTC,CASSEDFPGLAGGTSQETQYF,-,TRBD2,TRBV2,TRBJ2-5
TGTGCCAGCAGCTCTAGCGGGGGCCCTGGGACGCAGTATTTT,CASSSSGGPGTQYF,-,TRBD2,TRBV7-3,TRBJ2-3
TGTGCCAGCAGCTACCCCGGGGGTGCCTCTGGCTACACCTTC,CASSYPGGASGYTF,-,-,TRBV5-4,TRBJ1-2
TGTGCCAGCAGCCAAGATATGGAGGTTGGAGGGGGTGAGCAGTTCTTC,CASSQDMEVGGGEQFF,once,-,TRBV3-1/TRBV3-2,TRBJ2-1
TGTGCCAGCACTTCTAGAATCGGGGGGGCCACCGGGGAGCTGTTTTTT,CASTSRIGGATGELFF,-,TRBD2,TRBV5-4,TRBJ2-2
TGTGCCAGCTTAAGACCGATCCAAGAGACCCAGTACTTC,CASLRPIQETQYF,few,-,TRBV2,TRBJ2-5
TGTGCCAGCAGCGTCGGGACAGGCCCAGCACCCCAGCATTTT,CASSVGTGPAPQHF,-,TRBD1,TRBV7-8,TRBJ1-5
TGTGCCAGCAGCTTAGGCCCTGAGGAGGTGGGATATAATTCACCCCTCCACTTT,CASSLGPEEVGYNSPLHF,-,-,TRBV11-3,TRBJ1-6
TGTGCCAGCAACCTTTCTTTCAGGGGGCGGCAGCCCCAGCATTTT,CASNLSFRGRQPQHF,once,TRBD1,TRBV7-2,TRBJ1-5
TGTGCCAGCTCACCACGGGGGACAGAAAGTTACAAAAACATTCAGTACTTC,CASSPRGTESYKNIQYF,-,TRBD1,TRBV18,TRBJ2-4
TGTGCCAGTAGTTTCTACCGGGACAGTAATTCCTACGAGCAGTACTTC,CASSFYRDSNSYEQYF,-,TRBD1,TRBV19,TRBJ2-7
TGCAGCGCCCTCGGGACCGAAAATAATGAAAAACTGTTTTTT,CSALGTENNEKLFF,-,-,TRBV29-1,TRBJ1-4
TGTGCCAGCAGCTCAACACTGGGGAATTCACCCCTCCACTTT,CASSSTLGNSPLHF,-,-,TRBV13,TRBJ1-6
TGTGCCAGCAGCGCCGGACTAGCGGGGCCTGAGACCCAGTACTTC,CASSAGLAGPETQYF,once,TRBD2,TRBV9,TRBJ2-5
TGTGCCAGCACCCCTGGGGCCAACGTCCTGACTTTC,CASTPGANVLTF,-,-,TRBV12-3/TRBV12-4,TRBJ2-6
TGCGCCAGCAGTGAGTATGACAGGGGGCCCAACACTGAAGCTTTCTTT,CASSEYDRGPNTEAFF,-,TRBD1,TRBV10-2,TRBJ1-1
TGTGCCAGCAGCTTAACTACAGGGACTTTCGGCAATGAGCAGTTCTTC,CASSLTTGTFGNEQFF,-,-,TRBV11-2,TRBJ2-1
TGTGCCAGCAGAGTTTCAGGGGGCTTAAGGTCACCCCTCCACTTT,CASRVSGGLRSPLHF,-,TRBD1,TRBV2,TRBJ1-6
TGTGCCACCAGCAGGGGTGGAGTATCCCAGCACAATGAGCAGTTCTTC,CATSRGGVSQHNEQFF,-,-,TRBV15,TRBJ2-1
TGTGCCAGCAGCACAGGGACAGGGGGCTTCTATGGCTACACCTTC,CASSTGTGGFYGYTF,-,TRBD1,TRBV5-6,TRBJ1-2
TGTGCCAGCAGCGTAAGGGGGGGGGAGACCCAGTACTTC,CASSVRGGETQYF,-,-,TRBV12-3/TRBV12-4,TRBJ2-5
TGTGCCAGCAGCTCCCCGGCCTGGAATTCACCCCTCCACTTT,CASSSPAWNSPLHF,-,-,TRBV7-9,TRBJ1-6
TGTGCCAGCTCACCGGGCAGGACTCACAATCAGCCCCAGCATTTT,CASSPGRTHNQPQHF,-,-,TRBV18,TRBJ1-5
TGTGCCAGCTCATCCTCAGGGGCCATCTCCTACGAGCAGTACTTC,CASSSSGAISYEQYF,-,-,TRBV18,TRBJ2-7
TGTGCCAGCTCACCAGGGTCTTCAAGCTCCTACGAGCAGTACTTC,CASSPGSSSSYEQYF,-,-,TRBV18,TRBJ2-7
TGTGCCAGCAGCCGGGAACAGGGAAAAGACTATGGCTACACCTTC,CASSREQGKDYGYTF,-,-,TRBV6-4,TRBJ1-2
TGCGCCAGCAGCTTGGCCGGGGATAGATTTGGAAACACCATATATTTT,CASSLAGDRFGNTIYF,-,-,TRBV5-1,TRBJ1-3
TGTGCCAGCAGCAAGACCGGGGAGCTGTTTTTT,CASSKTGELFF,-,-,TRBV5-6,TRBJ2-2
TGTGCCAGCAGCTGGGGGACCGGATCCTACGAGCAGTACTTC,CASSWGTGSYEQYF,-,-,TRBV5-6,TRBJ2-7
TGTGCCAGCTCTCTCTTTCCGGGACAGAATTACAATGAGCAGTTCTTC,CASSLFPGQNYNEQFF,-,TRBD1,TRBV18,TRBJ2-1
TGCGCCAGCAGCCAGCAGGTGGAAACTGAAGCTTTCTTT,CASSQQVETEAFF,few,-,TRBV5-1,TRBJ1-1
TGTGCCAGCAGCCGGGGGGAGGAGACCCAGTACTTC,CASSRGEETQYF,-,-,TRBV3-1/TRBV3-2,TRBJ2-5
TGCGCCAGCAGCATAAATTATCTAGCGGGGGGTGGAGATACGCAGTATTTT,CASSINYLAGGGDTQYF,-,TRBD2,TRBV5-1,TRBJ2-3
TGTGCCAGCAGCTTAGTGGCCCCATGGCAGTATTTT,CASSLVAPWQYF,-,-,TRBV7-2,TRBJ2-3
TGTGCCAGCAGCCGGGGGCTGGGGCCAATCTACGAGCAGTACTTC,CASSRGLGPIYEQYF,-,-,TRBV7-3,TRBJ2-7
TGTGCCAGCAGCTTAGGAGACTCCAGGGGGACTGAAGCTTTCTTT,CASSLGDSRGTEAFF,-,TRBD1,TRBV7-9,TRBJ1-1
TGCGCCAGCAGCCGCGTAACAGGGACAGATACGCAGTATTTT,CASSRVTGTDTQYF,-,-,TRBV4-1,TRBJ2-3
TGTGCCACCAGTGCAAGGACCTACACCGGGGAGCTGTTTTTT,CATSARTYTGELFF,few,-,TRBV24-1,TRBJ2-2
TGTGCCAGCAGCCCCAGGGGGGGGGAGAGCTCTGGGGCCAACGTCCTGACTTTC,CASSPRGGESSGANVLTF,-,-,TRBV7-9,TRBJ2-6
TGTGCCAGCTCCCATGACAGGGGGTGGGAAAGGTCTGAAGCTTTCTTT,CASSHDRGWERSEAFF,-,TRBD1,TRBV18,TRBJ1-1
TGCGCCAGCAGGCGCACTACCGACAGGACGGAGACCCAGTACTTC,CASRRTTDRTETQYF,few,-,TRBV4-3,TRBJ2-5
TGCAGCGTTGATGGGGGGCTGGAGACCCAGTACTTC,CSVDGGLETQYF,-,-,TRBV29-1,TRBJ2-5
TGCAGCGTTTCAACACAAGAGACCCAGTACTTC,CSVSTQETQYF,-,-,TRBV29-1,TRBJ2-5
TGTGCCAGCAGTGTGGGGACAGACAATCAGCCCCAGCATTTT,CASSVGTDNQPQHF,-,TRBD1,TRBV2,TRBJ1-5
TGTGCCAGCAGCTTACCGGCCTCCACTACTATAGATACGCAGTATTTT,CASSLPASTTIDTQYF,once,-,TRBV7-9,TRBJ2-3
TGTGCCAGCAGCGCAGGGGGCGAAAAACTGTTTTTT,CASSAGGEKLFF,-,TRBD1,TRBV27,TRBJ1-4
TGTGCCAGCAGCTCCGTCTTGGGTCTGGATTTTAAAAACATTCAGTACTTC,CASSSVLGLDFKNIQYF,-,-,TRBV7-2,TRBJ2-4